Below, 22 T cell receptor beta chains from the same sample are listed, as sequenced in a study of post-analysis software for immune sequencing data. Study-level points and caveats: Controls had lower frequencies than patients of 4 or 5 TRBV segments, which included TRBV5-6, TRBV5-1 and TRBV20-1.

Their recognized antigens are unknown. Unique-molecular-identifier-tagged TCR beta cDNA libraries were used. TCRdb re-analysed the PCR reads in MiXCR, keeping a single row per CDR3 protein. Of roughly 570,000 distinct CDR3 sequences listed, roughly 34% are singletons. Specimen: blood. These receptors were collected from a girl younger than 18 with multiple sclerosis.

This clonotype was seen more than once but under ten times. V is TRBV6-5 and J is TRBJ2-1, with unresolved D. Trimming pared 6 bases from V and 0 bases from J, leaving 12 bases between. In germline, CDR1 is MNHEY, CDR2 SVGAGI. The CDR3 runs to 15 residues. The CDR3 DNA is TGTGCCAGCAGCCAAGAAGCGAGCTCCTACAATGAGCAGTTCTTC. It specifies CASSQEASSYNEQFF.

The chain joins TRBV13 to TRBJ1-2; 7 nucleotides agree with TRBD1. Germline V gene data show CDR1 as PRHDT and CDR2 as FYEKMQ (reference sequence). J lost 5 bases, V lost 5 bases, and 14 bases had no gene match. This CDR3 has 16 amino acids. CDR3 amino acids: CASSPGGGQSRYGYTF. For the CDR3, the DNA is TGTGCCAGCAGCCCAGGGGGGGGACAGAGTCGGTATGGCTACACCTTC.

This clonotype was seen only a few times. The chain links TRBV20-1 to TRBJ2-1; TRBD2 matches 8 bases. The CDR3 runs to 15 residues. The germline V gene encodes CDR1 DFQATT and CDR2 SNEGSKA (reference sequence). J lost 3 bases, V lost 3 bases, and 7 bases had no gene match. CDR3 residues: CSASYQRGHYNEQFF. The CDR3 coding sequence is TGCAGTGCTAGCTACCAGCGGGGGCACTACAATGAGCAGTTCTTC.

The chain couples TRBV5-1 to TRBJ1-1; no reliable D call. The V gene lost 2 bases and the J gene lost 11 bases, with 16 bases spanning the gap. The V gene's germline CDR1 is SGHRS and CDR2 YFSETQ. The CDR3 extends over 13 amino acids. The CDR3 nucleotides read TGCGCCAGCAGCTTAGCCGGGTCGGCGACGGCTTTCTTT. Protein product: CASSLAGSATAFF.

This clonotype was picked up a small number of times. V gene TRBV10-3 combines with J gene TRBJ1-2, with TRBD1 identical over 8 bases. This CDR3 region has 15 residues. Germline V lookup: CDR1 ENHRY, CDR2 SYGVKD. With V trimmed by 4 bases and J by 8 bases, 12 bases remained unmatched. The CDR3 region is CAISGTTGETRGYTF. In nucleotides, the CDR3 is TGTGCCATCAGTGGTACGACAGGGGAAACGAGGGGCTACACCTTC.

This clonotype was picked up a small number of times. The genes are TRBV7-8 and TRBJ2-1; D is perhaps TRBD2 (7 bases). V lost 2 bases and J lost 9, with 17 bases in between. The CDR3 runs 15 residues. The germline V gene has CDR1 SGHVS and CDR2 FQNEAQ. The CDR3 spells CASSLLRGGAFEQFF. Here the CDR3 DNA reads TGTGCCAGCAGCTTACTTCGAGGGGGGGCCTTTGAGCAGTTCTTC.

This clonotype was detected a few times. This chain connects TRBV20-1 to TRBJ2-7; 8 bases match TRBD2. The J call could be wrong; TRBJ2-5 is a better fit for the DNA end. Looked up from germline, CDR1 is DFQATT and CDR2 is SNEGSKA (reference sequence). The CDR3 has 14 residues. In DNA, the CDR3 is TGCAGTGCTAGAGGACTGACTAGCGCAGAGACCCAGTACTTC. Its translation is CSARGLTSAETQYF.

In the case of this clonotype: This may come from a read error, since a much larger clone is one base off. V gene TRBV10-3 combines with J gene TRBJ2-7; D remains ambiguous. The CDR3 is 13 amino acids. Germline values: CDR1 ENHRY, CDR2 SYGVKD. CDR3 region: CAFSSATSYEQYF. Here the CDR3 DNA reads TGTGCCTTCAGTTCAGCCACTTCCTACGAGCAGTACTTC.

In this sample, this clonotype turned up a few times. This chain joins TRBV20-1 and TRBJ2-1; perhaps TRBD2 as D (6 bases). CDR1 is DFQATT, CDR2 SNEGSKA, per germline (reference sequence). The CDR3 covers 15 residues. Trimming removed 3 bases at V and 7 bases at J, with 19 bases between. In nucleotides, the CDR3 is TGCAGTGCTAGTCCGTGGGGATCGGCGGGGAATGAGCAGTTCTTC. Translating it yields CSASPWGSAGNEQFF.

The V call is TRBV4-1, the J call TRBJ1-6; 8 bases are a match to TRBD1. The V segment lost 0 bases and the J segment 11 bases; nucleotides outside the gene matches: 6. The CDR3 has 15 residues. CDR1 and CDR2 from the germline V gene are MGHRA and YSYEKL. CDR3 amino acids: CASSQDLTGGAPLHF. CDR3 nucleotides: TGCGCCAGCAGCCAAGATTTAACAGGGGGGGCACCCCTCCACTTT.

In its sample, this clonotype was seen a few times. V usage is TRBV7-9 and J usage is TRBJ2-7, with a tentative D call TRBD1 (6 bases). The CDR3 has 12 residues. Germline CDR1 SEHNR, CDR2 FQNEAQ (reference sequence). V was shortened by 1 base and J by 6 bases, with 7 bases between the two germline ends. This CDR3 is CASSLGDTEQYF. CDR3 nucleotide sequence: TGTGCCAGCAGCTTAGGGGACACCGAGCAGTACTTC.

Remarks on this clonotype: A clone one base away is much larger, so this may be a read error. The rearrangement links TRBV5-1 to TRBJ2-7; 11 bases match TRBD1. The trim removed 0 bases at V and 7 bases at J, leaving 12 bases unmatched. This CDR3 is built from 17 residues. CDR1 and CDR2 (germline): SGHRS, YFSETQ. CDR3 region: CASSLGPGTGGSNEQYF. CDR3 nucleotide sequence: TGCGCCAGCAGCTTGGGTCCGGGGACAGGGGGTAGCAATGAGCAGTACTTC.

This clonotype has a handful of counts. In nucleotides, the CDR3 is TGCGCCAGCAGCCAAGACATGACGGTAAAACTGTTTTTT. Protein sequence: CASSQDMTVKLFF. The rearrangement joins TRBV4-1 to TRBJ1-4; the D is unclear. The CDR3 has 13 amino acids. Germline V lookup: CDR1 MGHRA, CDR2 YSYEKL. Trimming took 0 bases from V and 10 from J, leaving 9 bases between them.

The rearrangement links TRBV20-1 to TRBJ1-2, with TRBD1 as a possible D gene (5 bases). The CDR3 covers 12 residues. V lost 8 bases and J lost 7, with 17 bases in between. Germline CDR1 DFQATT, CDR2 SNEGSKA (reference sequence). CDR3 nucleotide sequence: TGCAGTCCCGGGACTCCCGAGAGTGGCTACACCTTC. As protein: CSPGTPESGYTF.

This clonotype has a handful of counts. J is TRBJ2-4 and V is TRBV6-6; no clear D gene. Trimming took off 6 bases at V and 0 bases at J, with 3 bases between the two ends. The CDR3 has 12 residues. Germline V gives CDR1 MNHNY, CDR2 SVGAGI (reference sequence). CDR3 bases: TGTGCCAGCAGGCAAGCCAAAAACATTCAGTACTTC. Translated: CASRQAKNIQYF.

This clonotype was detected many times. The J gene is TRBJ1-2, the V gene TRBV29-1; a weak D match, TRBD1 (6 bases). Trimming removed 4 bases at V and 0 bases at J, with 15 bases between. This CDR3 comprises 15 residues. Germline CDR1 reads SQVTM; CDR2 reads ANQGSEA. CDR3 sequence (DNA): TGCAGCGTTGTGTCTACAGGGAGAGCTAACTATGGCTACACCTTC. This encodes CSVVSTGRANYGYTF.

The J gene is TRBJ2-7, the V gene TRBV20-1; 9 bases agree with TRBD1. Germline-derived CDR1 and CDR2 are DFQATT and SNEGSKA (reference sequence). The CDR3 sequence is 14 residues long. V lost 6 bases and J lost 6; bases outside the gene matches: 12. CDR3 sequence reads: CSAHPGQGFLEQYF. The CDR3 DNA reads as TGCAGTGCCCACCCGGGACAGGGTTTTCTCGAGCAGTACTTC.

V and J are TRBV10-3 and TRBJ2-1; 8 bases fit TRBD2. J lost 14 bases, V lost 3 bases, and 9 bases had no gene match. The CDR3 runs to 13 residues. CDR1 is ENHRY and CDR2 is SYGVKD in the germline V gene. CDR3 sequence (DNA): TGTGCCATCAGTGAAGGATCCGGGACTAGGGAGTTCTTC. Translated: CAISEGSGTREFF.

The rearrangement links TRBV7-9 to TRBJ1-2; D ambiguous. The CDR3 is made up of 18 amino acids. Between the trimmed V and J ends, which lost 2 bases and 4 bases, there was a span of 23 bases. The V gene's germline CDR1 is SEHNR and CDR2 FQNEAQ (reference sequence). This CDR3 is CASSLSPGKPYLFYGYTF. The CDR3 DNA reads TGTGCCAGCAGCTTAAGCCCTGGGAAGCCCTATCTCTTCTATGGCTACACCTTC.

The rearrangement uses TRBV29-1 and TRBJ2-3; 10 bases are shared with TRBD1. Losses at the gene ends were 7 bases for V and 0 bases for J; bases not matched to a gene: 1. The CDR3 runs to 13 residues. Germline-derived CDR1 and CDR2 are SQVTM and ANQGSEA. The CDR3 DNA reads TGCAGCGGGGGACAGGGGAGCACAGATACGCAGTATTTT. This translates into CSGGQGSTDTQYF.

The V and J genes are TRBV3-1 and TRBJ2-4, with TRBD2 matching 7 bases. J lost 9 bases, V lost 3 bases, and 11 bases had no gene match. This CDR3 is 15 amino acids long. CDR1 and CDR2 (germline): LGHDT, YNNKEL (reference sequence). The chain's CDR3 is CASSQGRGGQGIQYF. The DNA of the CDR3 is TGTGCCAGCAGCCAGGGACGGGGAGGGCAAGGCATTCAGTACTTC.

With respect to this clonotype: Its ends do not fully match the called genes, so a read error is possible. The rearrangement links TRBV24-1 to TRBJ2-5; possibly TRBD1 for D (6 bases). CDR1 KGHDR and CDR2 SFDVKD come from the germline V gene. CDR3 length: 15 residues. The CDR3 is CATSDPRDTQEIQYF. The CDR3 DNA is TGTGCCACCAGTGATCCCCGGGACACCCAAGAGATCCAGTACTTC.